A single sample is the source of the 28 T cell receptor beta chains below, sequenced in a study of beta chain features in type 1 diabetes. Broader study findings: People with Type 1 diabetes carried modestly yet significantly shorter TCRB CDR3s in all four CD4+ subsets.

Sequenced material consisted of expressed TCRB transcripts (all of the isolated RNA was reverse transcribed). TCRdb's table, derived via immunoSEQ multiplex PCR, lists solely in-frame clones and lacks some. The sample records about 400,000 clones, 10% to 15% being singletons. These receptors lack a known antigen. Sequenced input: naive CD4+ T cells from blood. These receptors came from a woman between 18 and 29 years old with type 1 diabetes.

The J gene is TRBJ2-3, the V gene TRBV2; 8 bases match TRBD2. The CDR3 has 13 residues. Germline V gene sequence: CDR1 SNHLY, CDR2 FYNNEI. J gave up 8 bases and V 6 bases, and 7 bases lay outside the gene matches. CDR3: CASSNAGGVTQYF. In DNA form, the CDR3 reads TGTGCCAGCAGCAACGCGGGAGGTGTTACGCAGTATTTT.

This clone was seen only a few times. CDR3 loop: CASSGGTSDETQYF. Here the CDR3 DNA reads TGCGCCAGCAGCGGCGGGACTAGCGATGAGACCCAGTACTTC. This chain connects TRBV5-1 to TRBJ2-5, with 10 nucleotides matching TRBD2. J gave up 5 bases and V 4 bases, and 5 bases lay outside the gene matches. This CDR3 comprises 14 residues. CDR1 SGHRS and CDR2 YFSETQ come from the germline V gene. Complete variable domain (other parts from reference TRBV5-1 and TRBJ2-5): KAGVTQTPRYLIKTRGQQVTLSCSPISGHRSVSWYQQTPGQGLQFLFEYFSETQRNKGNFPGRFSGRQFSNSRSEMNVSTLELGDSALYLCASSGGTSDETQYFGPGTRLLVL.

The CDR3 DNA reads as TGTGCCAGCAGTTTCACCGGGTCGAGGGAGTACTTC. Protein sequence: CASSFTGSREYF. The chain couples TRBV27 to TRBJ2-7; tentative D call: TRBD2 (5 bases). Per the germline V gene, CDR1 is MNHEY and CDR2 is SMNVEV (reference sequence). Trimming took off 3 bases at V and 11 bases at J, with 14 bases between the two ends. The CDR3 length is 12 residues.

This clone was picked up a small number of times. The chain recombines TRBV4-2 with TRBJ2-6; D is unresolved. Deletions cut 4 bases from V and 3 bases from J, with 10 bases between. This CDR3 has 15 residues. Germline lookup yields CDR1 LGHNA and CDR2 YNFKEQ. This CDR3 is CASSLGSVGANVLTF. In DNA, the CDR3 is TGTGCCAGCAGCCTCGGTTCGGTTGGGGCCAACGTCCTGACTTTC.

This chain links TRBV7-9 with TRBJ2-5, with D perhaps TRBD1 (5 bases). This CDR3 region has 14 residues. Between the trimmed V and J ends, which lost 5 bases and 2 bases, there was a span of 12 bases. Germline V CDR1 and CDR2: SEHNR, FQNEAQ (reference sequence). Here the CDR3 reads CASSPAGRQETQYF. In DNA form, the CDR3 reads TGTGCCAGCAGCCCGGCAGGGCGGCAAGAGACCCAGTACTTC.

A few counts support this clone. This chain uses TRBV15 with TRBJ2-7; D is possibly TRBD2 (6 bases). The CDR3 loop spans 15 amino acids. The ends were cut back, 0 bases at V and 3 bases at J, with 12 bases in the middle. Germline assignment: CDR1 LNHNV and CDR2 YYDKDF (reference sequence). The CDR3 sequence is CATSRDGGAIYEQYF. CDR3 coding DNA: TGTGCCACCAGCAGAGACGGGGGAGCGATCTACGAGCAGTACTTC.

The chain employs TRBV19 and TRBJ2-3; 7 positions match TRBD1. In germline, CDR1 is LNHDA, CDR2 SQIVND (reference sequence). V trimming: 6 bases; J trimming: 3 bases; junction bases outside the gene matches: 9. The CDR3 is made up of 15 amino acids. The CDR3 region is CASRSQGWSTDTQYF. Here the CDR3 DNA reads TGTGCCAGTAGATCACAGGGGTGGTCGACAGATACGCAGTATTTT.

This clone showed up just a few times. V and J are TRBV1 and TRBJ2-1; the DNA was not used to check the table's D call, TRBD2. TRBV1 is flagged as a pseudogene. This CDR3 comprises 18 residues. The CDR3 here is CTSSQDPQPGLAASGQFF. CDR3 in DNA: TGCACCAGCAGCCAAGATCCCCAACCGGGACTAGCGGCTAGCGGGCAGTTCTTC.

The chain couples TRBV7-2 to TRBJ1-2; perhaps TRBD1 as D (5 bases). CDR3 length equals 14 residues. CDR1 and CDR2 from the germline V gene are SGHTA and FQGNSA. V was shortened by 5 bases and J by 8 bases, with 18 bases between the two germline ends. The DNA of the CDR3 is TGTGCCAGCAGCCCGCCCTCGGGGGTGAGGGGCTACACCTTC. The encoded protein is CASSPPSGVRGYTF.

This clone appeared a few times. The V call is TRBV7-2, the J call TRBJ1-2; 8 bases map to TRBD1. Germline-derived CDR1 and CDR2 are SGHTA and FQGNSA. J gave up 5 bases and V 5 bases, and 7 bases lay outside the gene matches. The CDR3 covers 14 residues. The CDR3 DNA reads as TGTGCCAGCAGCGCACAGGGGGGGGAGTATGGCTACACCTTC. Its protein product is CASSAQGGEYGYTF.

The chain employs TRBV9 and TRBJ1-5, with 8 bases that match TRBD1. The CDR3 runs 14 residues. Trimming removed 6 bases from V and 6 bases from J; junction bases left unmatched: 8. The germline V gene has CDR1 SGDLS and CDR2 YYNGEE. The CDR3 reads CASNRDRTSQPQHF. CDR3 DNA sequence: TGTGCCAGCAATCGGGACAGGACGAGTCAGCCCCAGCATTTT. The full variable domain, rest sourced from reference TRBV9 and TRBJ1-5, is DSGVTQTPKHLITATGQRVTLRCSPRSGDLSVYWYQQSLDQGLQFLIQYYNGEERAKGNILERFSAQQFPDLHSELNLSSLELGDSALYFCASNRDRTSQPQHFGDGTRLSIL.

The V call is TRBV4-3, the J call TRBJ1-2, with 7 nucleotides matching TRBD1. Germline loops: CDR1 LGHNA, CDR2 YSLEER. Germline trimming cut 4 bases from V and 6 bases from J; bases unmatched to any gene: 11. The CDR3 has 15 residues. The CDR3, as DNA: TGCGCCAGCAGCCTAAGCGACAGGGTCCTCGATGGCTACACCTTC. Encoded protein: CASSLSDRVLDGYTF.

The V gene is TRBV9, the J gene TRBJ1-2; D is unresolved. The CDR3 sequence is 12 residues long. Looked up from germline, CDR1 is SGDLS and CDR2 is YYNGEE. Trimming stripped 4 bases from V and 8 bases from J, with 12 bases between. The CDR3 nucleotides read TGTGCCAGCAGCCAATCGGTGGGCGGCTACACCTTC. Its translation: CASSQSVGGYTF.

The CDR3 sequence: CASSLGTVSGNTIYF. The CDR3 DNA sequence: TGTGCCAGCAGCCTTGGGACAGTCTCTGGAAACACCATATATTTT. This chain uses TRBV7-8 with TRBJ1-3; TRBD1 agrees at 7 bases. CDR1 is SGHVS, CDR2 FQNEAQ, per germline. Trimming cost V 5 bases and J 0 bases; bases outside gene matches: 4. CDR3 size: 15 residues.

Details on this clone: This specimen includes other DNA sequences encoding the same CDR3. The genes are TRBV28 and TRBJ2-7; 7 nucleotides agree with TRBD2. V lost 3 bases to trimming and J lost 4 bases; unmatched junction nucleotides: 6. The CDR3 extends over 14 amino acids. The germline CDR1 and CDR2 sequences are MDHEN and SYDVKM. CDR3 amino acids: CASSLGGSSYEQYF. The CDR3 DNA reads as TGTGCCAGCAGTTTGGGCGGGAGTTCGTACGAGCAGTACTTC.

The chain combines TRBV10-3 with TRBJ2-2; D not certain. Between the trimmed V and J ends, which lost 4 bases and 6 bases, there was a span of 6 bases. This CDR3 has 12 residues. CDR1 and CDR2 (germline): ENHRY, SYGVKD. DNA of the CDR3: TGTGCCATCAGTGTAGAGCCCGGGGAGCTGTTTTTT. This gives the protein CAISVEPGELFF.

This clone was seen a handful of times. The rearrangement links TRBV7-8 to TRBJ1-1; D is perhaps TRBD1 (6 bases). With 5 bases removed from V and 7 bases from J, the gap between germline ends came to 11 bases. The CDR3 sequence is 12 residues long. Germline CDR1 reads SGHVS; CDR2 reads FQNEAQ. CDR3 sequence: CASSNQGIEAFF. The CDR3, as DNA: TGTGCCAGCAGCAATCAGGGGATTGAAGCTTTCTTT. Looking up the rest from reference TRBV7-8 and TRBJ1-1 gives the full variable domain: GAGVSQSPRYKVAKRGQDVALRCDPISGHVSLFWYQQALGQGPEFLTYFQNEAQLDKSGLPSDRFFAERPEGSVSTLKIQRTQQEDSAVYLCASSNQGIEAFFGQGTRLTVV.

This chain joins TRBV30 and TRBJ2-3; TRBD2 might be the D (5 bases). Looked up from germline, CDR1 is GTSNPN and CDR2 is SVGIG (reference sequence). CDR3 size: 12 residues. V was clipped by 5 bases and J by 6 bases, with 12 bases between them. CDR3 residues: CAWLRVGDTQYF. CDR3 sequence (DNA): TGTGCCTGGTTGAGGGTGGGGGATACGCAGTATTTT.

This clone was counted only a few times. CDR3 residues: CSVAIWDRDKGYTF. CDR3 coding DNA: TGCAGCGTTGCTATTTGGGACAGGGATAAAGGCTACACCTTC. The V gene is TRBV29-1, the J gene TRBJ1-2; 9 bases line up with TRBD1. The CDR3 spans 14 residues. Looked up from germline, CDR1 is SQVTM and CDR2 is ANQGSEA. Germline trimming cut 4 bases from V and 8 bases from J; bases unmatched to any gene: 11.

This clone was found a few times. The chain has TRBV7-2 and TRBJ2-4; weak D call: TRBD1 (6 bases). The CDR3 contains 13 residues. Trimming took off 2 bases at V and 8 bases at J, with 10 bases between the two ends. In germline, CDR1 is SGHTA, CDR2 FQGNSA. The CDR3 sequence is CASSLNRADIQYF. CDR3 nucleotides: TGTGCCAGCAGCTTAAACAGGGCGGACATTCAGTACTTC. Looking up the rest from reference TRBV7-2 and TRBJ2-4 gives the full variable domain: GAGVSQSPSNKVTEKGKDVELRCDPISGHTALYWYRQSLGQGLEFLIYFQGNSAPDKSGLPSDRFSAERTGGSVSTLTIQRTQQEDSAVYLCASSLNRADIQYFGAGTRLSVL.

The chain links TRBV7-9 to TRBJ2-5, with D maybe TRBD1 (5 bases). Per germline, CDR1 SEHNR and CDR2 FQNEAQ (reference sequence). Trimming left V 2 bases short and J 4 bases short, with 5 bases between. The CDR3 runs 12 residues. This chain's CDR3 is CASSLQGETQYF. Here the CDR3 DNA reads TGTGCCAGCAGCTTACAGGGAGAGACCCAGTACTTC.

This chain uses TRBV6-5 with TRBJ2-3; a weak D match, TRBD1 (6 bases). V gave up 5 bases and J gave up 0 bases, with 12 bases separating them. The CDR3 spans 15 residues. The germline V gene has CDR1 MNHEY and CDR2 SVGAGI. The CDR3 region has the DNA TGTGCCAGCAGTCCATCGGACAGTAGCACAGATACGCAGTATTTT. Encoded protein: CASSPSDSSTDTQYF.

This clone was recorded a few times. The J gene is TRBJ1-4, the V gene TRBV25-1; D is uncertain. Germline V gene sequence: CDR1 MGHDK, CDR2 SYGVNS. The V end lost 6 bases, the J end lost 0 bases, and 8 bases lay between the germline ends. There are 14 residues in the CDR3. In DNA form, the CDR3 reads TGTGCCAGCAGGGGAGTCGCAACTAATGAAAAACTGTTTTTT. Its translation is CASRGVATNEKLFF.

This clone appeared once. J is TRBJ2-4 and V is TRBV14; maybe TRBD1 (6 bases). The V gene's germline CDR1 is SGHDN and CDR2 FVKESK. Trimming shortened V by 5 bases and J by 5 bases, and 19 bases separated the two germline ends. The CDR3 loop spans 16 amino acids. The CDR3 here is CASSKTQQWGQNIQYF. The CDR3 nucleotides are TGTGCCAGCAGCAAGACGCAACAGTGGGGGCAAAACATTCAGTACTTC. Full variable domain (rest looked up from reference TRBV14 and TRBJ2-4): EAGVTQFPSHSVIEKGQTVTLRCDPISGHDNLYWYRRVMGKEIKFLLHFVKESKQDESGMPNNRFLAERTGGTYSTLKVQPAELEDSGVYFCASSKTQQWGQNIQYFGAGTRLSVL.

This clone was picked up a small number of times. The chain has TRBV29-1 and TRBJ1-2; no clear D. V dropped 2 bases and J dropped 5 bases, with 12 bases sitting between them. The CDR3 runs 13 residues. CDR1 is SQVTM and CDR2 is ANQGSEA in the germline V gene. This chain's CDR3 is CSVEQATQYGYTF. The CDR3, as DNA: TGCAGCGTTGAACAAGCGACCCAGTATGGCTACACCTTC. The whole variable domain, filled in from reference TRBV29-1 and TRBJ1-2, reads SAVISQKPSRDICQRGTSLTIQCQVDSQVTMMFWYRQQPGQSLTLIATANQGSEATYESGFVIDKFPISRPNLTFSTLTVSNMSPEDSSIYLCSVEQATQYGYTFGSGTRLTVV.

This clone was detected only a few times. V usage is TRBV19 and J usage is TRBJ1-5; no firm D call. CDR1 and CDR2 (germline): LNHDA, SQIVND (reference sequence). This CDR3 comprises 13 residues. Trimming shortened V by 6 bases and J by 2 bases, and 8 bases separated the two germline ends. The CDR3 loop is CASSSRGNQPQHF. DNA of the CDR3: TGTGCCAGTAGCTCGAGGGGCAATCAGCCCCAGCATTTT.

This clone was recorded a few times. The same CDR3 arises from other DNA sequences in this sample as well. The rearrangement joins TRBV5-1 to TRBJ1-1, with 7 bases fitting TRBD1. The V gene's germline CDR1 is SGHRS and CDR2 YFSETQ. The CDR3 totals 14 residues. With 1 base clipped from V and 4 bases from J, the junction kept 4 bases outside the gene matches. Written as DNA, the CDR3 is TGCGCCAGCAGCTTGAGGCAGGGGGGCACTGAAGCTTTCTTT. Protein product: CASSLRQGGTEAFF.

This clone occurred a few times. This chain uses TRBV30 with TRBJ2-1; D is possibly TRBD2 (6 bases). Per the germline V gene, CDR1 is GTSNPN and CDR2 is SVGIG (reference sequence). V lost 6 bases and J 2 bases, leaving 11 bases between the germline ends. This CDR3 is built from 13 residues. In nucleotides, the CDR3 is TGTGCCTGCCGGGACTTGACCTACAATGAGCAGTTCTTC. This translates into CACRDLTYNEQFF.